This T cell receptor beta chain derives from a study of human T cells and chemical hapten exposure. Across the whole study: Patches that contained 0.01% DPC were applied to the upper back and read at 6 days.

TCRdb re-called the RACE reads with MiXCR, one entry per CDR3 protein. The sample comprises roughly 100,000 distinct CDR3 sequences, 9.5% to 15% of which are singletons, and 1.5% to 2% rests with the top ten. Time point reported: pre-sensitization, week 0. Treatment: therapeutic diphenylcyclopropenone sensitization with weekly scalp DPC. Unfractionated whole blood yielded total RNA. The CDR3 length is 14 residues. Looked up from germline, CDR1 is MNHNS and CDR2 is SASEGT. V shed 6 bases, J shed 12 bases, and the junction held 17 bases outside the gene matches. This clonotype has a handful of counts. This chain joins TRBV6-1 and TRBJ2-7, with 7 bases lining up with TRBD1. The sequence came from a woman aged 45 to 65 with alopecia areata. Some clones in this sample may be carry-over from other donors' samples. Material: whole blood, obtained in connection with sensitization to the hapten diphenylcyclopropenone (DPC). In nucleotides, the CDR3 is TGTGCCAGCAGATCGACAGGGAACCCGAGCAGCACGTACTTC. Translated, it gives CASRSTGNPSSTYF.